This T cell receptor (beta chain) emerged from a study of blood T cell repertoires in COVID-19. Study background: There were acute and convalescent COVID-19 samples, and they came from the United States, Italy and Spain. The cDNA or gDNA used as material had been derived from T cells, B-cell-depleted T cells, or PBMCs.

Germline V gene data show CDR1 as SQVTM and CDR2 as ANQGSEA. V lost 5 bases to trimming and J lost 4 bases; unmatched junction nucleotides: 10. There are 14 residues in the CDR3. Within 2 weeks before study entry, exposed participants met a COVID-19 case. The table came from immunoSEQ multiplex PCR; TCRdb's copy has only in-frame clones and leaves some out. The top ten clones hold about 0.83% of a sample with 350,000 to 450,000 clones, roughly 90% of them seen once. V gene TRBV29-1 combines with J gene TRBJ1-2; 7 bases align to TRBD1. The specimen was PBMCs or T cells enriched from blood (not recorded which). This sequence originates from a woman aged 40 to 55 who had been exposed to COVID-19. The chain's CDR3 is CSVLDRASSYGYTF. CDR3 nucleotides: TGCAGCGTTCTCGACAGGGCTTCAAGCTATGGCTACACCTTC.